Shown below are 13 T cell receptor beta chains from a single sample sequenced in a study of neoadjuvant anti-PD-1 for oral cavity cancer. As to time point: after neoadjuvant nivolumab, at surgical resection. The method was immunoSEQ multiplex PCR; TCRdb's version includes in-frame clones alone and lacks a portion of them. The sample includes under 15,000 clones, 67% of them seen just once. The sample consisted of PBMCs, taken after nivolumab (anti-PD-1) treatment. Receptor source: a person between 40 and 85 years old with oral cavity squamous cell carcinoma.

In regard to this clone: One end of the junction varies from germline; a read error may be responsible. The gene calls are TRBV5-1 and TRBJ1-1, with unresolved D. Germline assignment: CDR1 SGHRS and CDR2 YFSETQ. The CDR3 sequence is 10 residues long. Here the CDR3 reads CASSLVQQLF. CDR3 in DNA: TGCGCCAGCAGCTTGGTCCAGCAACTCTTT.

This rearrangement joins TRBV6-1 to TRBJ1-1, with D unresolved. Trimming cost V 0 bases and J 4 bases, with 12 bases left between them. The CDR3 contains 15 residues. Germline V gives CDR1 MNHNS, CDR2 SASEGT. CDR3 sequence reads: CASSEALGIPTEAFF. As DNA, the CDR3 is TGTGCCAGCAGTGAAGCGTTGGGGATTCCCACTGAAGCTTTCTTT.

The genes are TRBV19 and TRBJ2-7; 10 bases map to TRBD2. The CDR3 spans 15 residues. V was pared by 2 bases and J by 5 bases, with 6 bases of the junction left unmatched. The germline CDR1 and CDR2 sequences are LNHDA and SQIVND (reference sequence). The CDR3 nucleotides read TGTGCCAGTAGTATATTAGCGGGAGGTCTCGACGAGCAGTACTTC. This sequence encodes CASSILAGGLDEQYF.

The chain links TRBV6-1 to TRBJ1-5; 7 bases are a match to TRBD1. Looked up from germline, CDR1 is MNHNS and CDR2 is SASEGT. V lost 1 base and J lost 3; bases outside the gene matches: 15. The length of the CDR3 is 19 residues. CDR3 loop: CASSEVLKGAGTSNQPQHF. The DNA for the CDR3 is TGTGCCAGCAGTGAAGTCCTGAAGGGGGCGGGAACTTCCAATCAGCCCCAGCATTTT.

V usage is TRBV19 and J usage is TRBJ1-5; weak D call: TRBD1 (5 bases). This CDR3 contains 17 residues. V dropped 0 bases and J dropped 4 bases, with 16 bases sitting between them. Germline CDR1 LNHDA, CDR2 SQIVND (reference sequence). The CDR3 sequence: CASSIEAGRGGNQPQHF. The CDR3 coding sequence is TGTGCCAGTAGTATAGAGGCAGGGAGAGGTGGAAATCAGCCCCAGCATTTT.

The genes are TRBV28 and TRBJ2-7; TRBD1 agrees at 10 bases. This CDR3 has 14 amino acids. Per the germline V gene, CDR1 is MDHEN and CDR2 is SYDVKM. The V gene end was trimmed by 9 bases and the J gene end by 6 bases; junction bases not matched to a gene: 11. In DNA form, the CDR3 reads TGTGCCAGTATGACAGGGGGCGGTACGGGCGAGCAGTACTTC. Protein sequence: CASMTGGGTGEQYF.

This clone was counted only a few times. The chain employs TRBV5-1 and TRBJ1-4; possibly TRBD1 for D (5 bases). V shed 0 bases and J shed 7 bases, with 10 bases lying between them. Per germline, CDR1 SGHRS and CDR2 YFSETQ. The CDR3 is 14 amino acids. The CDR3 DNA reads TGCGCCAGCAGCTTGGGACAGTCAGGTGAAAAACTGTTTTTT. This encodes CASSLGQSGEKLFF.

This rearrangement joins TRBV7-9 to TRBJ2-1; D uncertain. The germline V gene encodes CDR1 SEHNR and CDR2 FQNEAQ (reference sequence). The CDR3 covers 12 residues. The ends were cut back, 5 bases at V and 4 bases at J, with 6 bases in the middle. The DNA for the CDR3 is TGTGCCAGCAGCGTCGAGTACAATGAGCAGTTCTTC. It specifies CASSVEYNEQFF.

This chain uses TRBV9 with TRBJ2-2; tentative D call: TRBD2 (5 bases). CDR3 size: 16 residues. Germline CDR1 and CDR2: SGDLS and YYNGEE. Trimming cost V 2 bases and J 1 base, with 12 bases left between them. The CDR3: CASSVGLTGNTGELFF. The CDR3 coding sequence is TGTGCCAGCAGCGTTGGACTCACTGGGAACACCGGGGAGCTGTTTTTT.

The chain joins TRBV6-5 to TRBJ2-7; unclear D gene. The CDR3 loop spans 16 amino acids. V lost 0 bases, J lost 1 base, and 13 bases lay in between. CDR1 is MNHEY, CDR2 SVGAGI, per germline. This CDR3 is CASSYSGPGYSYEQYF. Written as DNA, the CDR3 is TGTGCCAGCAGTTACTCGGGTCCAGGATATTCCTACGAGCAGTACTTC.

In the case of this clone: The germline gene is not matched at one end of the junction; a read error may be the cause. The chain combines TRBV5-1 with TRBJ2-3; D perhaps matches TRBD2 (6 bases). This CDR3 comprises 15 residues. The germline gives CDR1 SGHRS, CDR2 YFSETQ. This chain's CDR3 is CASSLMDGSIDTQYF. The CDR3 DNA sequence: TGCGCCAGCAGCTTGATGGACGGGAGCATAGATACGCAGTATTTT.

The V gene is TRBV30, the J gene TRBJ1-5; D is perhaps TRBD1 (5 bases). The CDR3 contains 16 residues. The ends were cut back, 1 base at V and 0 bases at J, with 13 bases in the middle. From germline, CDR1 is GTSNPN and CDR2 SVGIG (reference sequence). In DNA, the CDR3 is TGTGCCTGGAGTGGGGGGGAGGGAAATAGCAATCAGCCCCAGCATTTT. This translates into CAWSGGEGNSNQPQHF. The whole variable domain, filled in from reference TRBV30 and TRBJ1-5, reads SQTIHQWPATLVQPVGSPLSLECTVEGTSNPNLYWYRQAAGRGLQLLFYSVGIGQISSEVPQNLSASRPQDRQFILSSKKLLLSDSGFYLCAWSGGEGNSNQPQHFGDGTRLSIL.

The CDR3 region is CASSSRANNEQFF. The CDR3 coding sequence is TGTGCCAGCAGCTCTCGGGCCAACAATGAGCAGTTCTTC. This chain joins TRBV5-8 and TRBJ2-1; D is uncertain. The CDR3 extends over 13 amino acids. CDR1 is SGHTS and CDR2 is YDEGEE in the germline V gene. Trimming stripped 3 bases from V and 5 bases from J, with 9 bases between.